This TCR delta chain was recovered during a study of gamma-delta T cells after stem cell transplantation. TCRdb reapplied CATT to the RT-PCR reads. Found here are 2,000 or so delta-chain clones, less than 0.4% of them singletons; the top ten hold about 18%. Germline loops: CDR1 GEAIGNYY, CDR2 EKD. This CDR3 has 14 residues. V was trimmed by 0 bases and J by 4 bases, leaving 11 bases between them. Sequenced sample: gamma-delta T cells. The V call is TRDV2, the J call TRDJ1, with D hard to call. The TCR was taken from a human donor. It is not recorded whose cells these are; they may come from a transplant donor. CDR3 loop: CACDTVQNIDKLIF. CDR3 nucleotide sequence: TGTGCCTGTGACACCGTCCAGAACATCGATAAACTCATCTTT.